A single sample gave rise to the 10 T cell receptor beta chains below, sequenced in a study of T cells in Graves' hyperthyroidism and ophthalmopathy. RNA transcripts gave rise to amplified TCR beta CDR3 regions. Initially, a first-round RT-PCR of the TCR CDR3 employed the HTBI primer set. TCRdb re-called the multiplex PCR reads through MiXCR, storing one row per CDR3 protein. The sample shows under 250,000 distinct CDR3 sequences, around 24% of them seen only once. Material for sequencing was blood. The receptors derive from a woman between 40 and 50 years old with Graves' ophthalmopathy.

In DNA form, the CDR3 reads TGTGCCAGCAGTTCTCGGACAGGGGGCGGAGGCAATCAGCCCCAGCATTTT. Amino acid sequence: CASSSRTGGGGNQPQHF. V gene TRBV12-3 or TRBV12-4 combines with J gene TRBJ1-5, with TRBD1 matching over 11 bases. The J segment lost 2 bases and the V segment lost 4 bases, leaving 7 bases of the junction unmatched. The CDR3 has 17 residues.

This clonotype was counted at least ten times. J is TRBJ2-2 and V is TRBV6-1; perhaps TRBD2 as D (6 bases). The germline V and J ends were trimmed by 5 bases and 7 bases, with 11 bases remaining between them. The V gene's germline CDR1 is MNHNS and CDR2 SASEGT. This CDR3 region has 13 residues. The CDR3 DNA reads TGTGCCAGCAGTACGGGGGTTATCGGGGAGCTGTTTTTT. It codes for CASSTGVIGELFF.

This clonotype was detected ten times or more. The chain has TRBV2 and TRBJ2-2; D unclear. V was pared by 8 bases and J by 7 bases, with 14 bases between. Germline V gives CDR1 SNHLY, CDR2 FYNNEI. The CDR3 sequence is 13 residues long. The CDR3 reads CASRWDIGGELFF. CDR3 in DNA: TGTGCCAGCCGTTGGGATATCGGCGGGGAGCTGTTTTTT.

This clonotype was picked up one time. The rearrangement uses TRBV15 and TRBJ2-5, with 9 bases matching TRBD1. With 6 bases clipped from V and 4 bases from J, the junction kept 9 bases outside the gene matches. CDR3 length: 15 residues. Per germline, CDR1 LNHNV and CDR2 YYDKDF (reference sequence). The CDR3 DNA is TGTGCCACCAGAAACAGGGGGCGCAGCGTAGAGACCCAGTACTTC. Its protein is CATRNRGRSVETQYF.

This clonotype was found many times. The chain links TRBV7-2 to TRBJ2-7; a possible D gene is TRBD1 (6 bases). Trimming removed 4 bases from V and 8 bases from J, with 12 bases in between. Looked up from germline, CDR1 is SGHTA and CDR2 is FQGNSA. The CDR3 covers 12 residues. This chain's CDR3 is CASSWGLVQQYF. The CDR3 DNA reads TGTGCCAGCAGCTGGGGGCTGGTACAGCAGTACTTC.

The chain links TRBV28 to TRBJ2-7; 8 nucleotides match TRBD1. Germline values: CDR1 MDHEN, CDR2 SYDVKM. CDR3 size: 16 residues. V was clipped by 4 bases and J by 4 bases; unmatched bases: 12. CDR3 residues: CASSSRPQGVGYEQYF. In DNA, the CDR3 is TGTGCCAGCAGTTCAAGGCCACAGGGGGTTGGATACGAGCAGTACTTC. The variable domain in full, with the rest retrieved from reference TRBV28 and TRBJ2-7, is DVKVTQSSRYLVKRTGEKVFLECVQDMDHENMFWYRQDPGLGLRLIYFSYDVKMKEKGDIPEGYSVSREKKERFSLILESASTNQTSMYLCASSSRPQGVGYEQYFGPGTRLTVT.

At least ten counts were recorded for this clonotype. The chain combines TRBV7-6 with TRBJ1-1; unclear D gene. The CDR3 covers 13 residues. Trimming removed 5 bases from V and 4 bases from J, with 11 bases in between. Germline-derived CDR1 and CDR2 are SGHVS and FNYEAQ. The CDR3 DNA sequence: TGTGCCAGCAGCCTAGAGAAAAGCACTGAAGCTTTCTTT. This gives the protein CASSLEKSTEAFF.

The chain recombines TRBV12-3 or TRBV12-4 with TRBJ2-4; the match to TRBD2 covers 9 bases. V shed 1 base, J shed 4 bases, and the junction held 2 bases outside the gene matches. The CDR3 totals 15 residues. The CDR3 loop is CASSLGTSVKNIQYF. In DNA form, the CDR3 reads TGTGCCAGCAGTTTAGGGACTAGCGTTAAAAACATTCAGTACTTC.

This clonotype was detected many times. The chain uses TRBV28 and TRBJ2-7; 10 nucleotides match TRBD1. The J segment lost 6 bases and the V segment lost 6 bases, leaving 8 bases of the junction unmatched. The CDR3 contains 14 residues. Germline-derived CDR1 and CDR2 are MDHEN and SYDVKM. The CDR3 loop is CASSPGQGTIEQYF. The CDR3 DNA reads TGTGCCAGCAGCCCGGGACAGGGGACGATCGAGCAGTACTTC. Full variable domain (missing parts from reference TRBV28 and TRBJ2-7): DVKVTQSSRYLVKRTGEKVFLECVQDMDHENMFWYRQDPGLGLRLIYFSYDVKMKEKGDIPEGYSVSREKKERFSLILESASTNQTSMYLCASSPGQGTIEQYFGPGTRLTVT.

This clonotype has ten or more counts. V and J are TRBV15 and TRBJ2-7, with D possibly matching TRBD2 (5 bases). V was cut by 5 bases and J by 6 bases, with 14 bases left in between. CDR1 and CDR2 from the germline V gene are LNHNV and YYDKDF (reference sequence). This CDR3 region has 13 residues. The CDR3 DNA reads TGTGCCACCAGCCCCGGTCGGGGTTTCGAGCAGTACTTC. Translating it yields CATSPGRGFEQYF.